These 12 T cell receptor beta chains were all obtained from the same sample, sequenced in a study of cytomegalovirus exposure and HLA in healthy donors. TCRdb's copy holds only in-frame clones and misses some; the assay was immunoSEQ multiplex PCR. The profile covers over 250,000 clones, with approximately 83% appearing a single time and roughly 0.99% taken by the ten largest. Sequenced: PBMCs. Every receptor here comes from a woman in her late teens or twenties in good health and CMV-seronegative.

The chain employs TRBV19 and TRBJ1-3; perhaps TRBD1 as D (6 bases). Between the trimmed V and J ends, which lost 4 bases and 0 bases, there was a span of 13 bases. The CDR3 has 16 amino acids. Germline V gene data show CDR1 as LNHDA and CDR2 as SQIVND (reference sequence). CDR3 bases: TGTGCCAGTAGTACCCCGATACAGGGCTCTGGAAACACCATATATTTT. Translating it yields CASSTPIQGSGNTIYF. Full variable domain (outside the CDR3, taken from reference TRBV19 and TRBJ1-3): DGGITQSPKYLFRKEGQNVTLSCEQNLNHDAMYWYRQDPGQGLRLIYYSQIVNDFQKGDIAEGYSVSREKKESFPLTVTSAQKNPTAFYLCASSTPIQGSGNTIYFGEGSWLTVV.

The chain carries TRBV6-4 and TRBJ1-1; D may be TRBD1 (6 bases). The CDR3 is 17 residues long. V lost 6 bases, J lost 3 bases, and 23 bases lay in between. In germline, CDR1 is MRHNA, CDR2 SNTAGT. CDR3 amino acids: CASSLINDTGNDTEAFF. In DNA, the CDR3 is TGTGCCAGCAGCTTGATTAATGATACAGGGAATGACACTGAAGCTTTCTTT.

This rearrangement joins TRBV6-1 to TRBJ1-2; 7 bases fit TRBD1. Losses at the gene ends were 6 bases for V and 5 bases for J; bases not matched to a gene: 9. CDR1 is MNHNS, CDR2 SASEGT, per germline. CDR3 length equals 14 residues. CDR3 sequence reads: CASSSSGTVYGYTF. In nucleotides, the CDR3 is TGTGCCAGCAGCTCCTCCGGGACAGTTTATGGCTACACCTTC.

V gene TRBV29-1 combines with J gene TRBJ2-7; TRBD1 matches 9 bases. The CDR3 is made up of 15 amino acids. V lost 6 bases to trimming and J lost 3 bases; unmatched junction nucleotides: 12. Germline V gene lookup returns CDR1 SQVTM and CDR2 ANQGSEA. CDR3 residues: CSVAEPGQGIYEQYF. As DNA, the CDR3 is TGCAGCGTAGCAGAACCGGGACAGGGAATCTACGAGCAGTACTTC.

The chain is built from TRBV6-6 and TRBJ2-1, with 8 bases matching TRBD2. With 6 bases clipped from V and 8 bases from J, the junction kept 9 bases outside the gene matches. There are 14 residues in the CDR3. Per germline, CDR1 MNHNY and CDR2 SVGAGI (reference sequence). The CDR3 DNA reads as TGTGCCAGCAGCGGAGCGGGAGCCGTCTATGAGCAGTTCTTC. Translating gives CASSGAGAVYEQFF.

The chain is built from TRBV18 and TRBJ2-7; D may be TRBD1 (5 bases). Trimming shortened V by 9 bases and J by 3 bases, and 15 bases separated the two germline ends. The CDR3 has 13 amino acids. Germline V gene data show CDR1 as KGHSH and CDR2 as LQKENI. The CDR3 DNA reads as TGTGCCAGTAAACAGGTTCCTAACTACGAGCAGTACTTC. It yields the protein CASKQVPNYEQYF.

This chain uses TRBV5-1 with TRBJ2-7, with a weak D call TRBD1 (5 bases). CDR1 and CDR2 from the germline V gene are SGHRS and YFSETQ. Between the trimmed V and J ends, which lost 0 bases and 9 bases, there was a span of 19 bases. The CDR3 length is 15 residues. The CDR3 here is CASSLGGGQEPVQYF. Written as DNA, the CDR3 is TGCGCCAGCAGCTTGGGGGGCGGACAAGAGCCGGTGCAGTACTTC.

The rearrangement links TRBV30 to TRBJ1-5, with D possibly being TRBD1 (5 bases). Germline CDR1 reads GTSNPN; CDR2 reads SVGIG (reference sequence). This CDR3 comprises 14 residues. V lost 0 bases to trimming and J lost 7 bases, with 13 bases between them. The CDR3 here is CAWSVLGGDQPQHF. DNA for the CDR3: TGTGCCTGGAGTGTACTGGGGGGGGACCAGCCCCAGCATTTT.

The sample holds a few counts of this clone. The chain combines TRBV6-4 with TRBJ1-1; 9 nucleotides match TRBD1. The CDR3 consists of 14 residues. Germline values: CDR1 MRHNA, CDR2 SNTAGT. V lost 3 bases and J lost 11; bases outside the gene matches: 10. The DNA for the CDR3 is TGTGCCAGCAGTGAATCCGGGACAGGGCATCTGGCTTTCTTT. Protein: CASSESGTGHLAFF.

The chain is built from TRBV6-5 and TRBJ2-3, with D hard to call. The germline gives CDR1 MNHEY, CDR2 SVGAGI. The CDR3 length is 14 residues. V gave up 0 bases and J gave up 0 bases, with 4 bases separating them. Here the CDR3 reads CASSYSASTDTQYF. CDR3 in DNA: TGTGCCAGCAGTTACTCGGCCAGCACAGATACGCAGTATTTT.

The chain uses TRBV6-1 and TRBJ2-7; 12 bases agree with TRBD2. The length of the CDR3 is 14 residues. Germline assignment: CDR1 MNHNS and CDR2 SASEGT. V dropped 8 bases and J dropped 3; count of bases not matched to a gene: 5. The CDR3 sequence: CASDRTSGNYEQYF. DNA of the CDR3: TGTGCCAGCGACCGGACTAGCGGGAACTACGAGCAGTACTTC.

This clone is a singleton in its sample. J is TRBJ1-3 and V is TRBV5-1; D unclear. V lost 7 bases and J lost 2, with 13 bases in between. The CDR3 consists of 14 residues. Germline V CDR1 and CDR2: SGHRS, YFSETQ. The CDR3 DNA reads TGCGCCAGCGCTTGGGAGGAAGCTGGAAACACCATATATTTT. Translated: CASAWEEAGNTIYF.